Reported below is one TCR beta chain. The CDR3 totals 16 residues. V trimming: 1 base; J trimming: 9 bases; junction bases outside the gene matches: 4. CDR1 and CDR2 from the germline V gene are LGHDT and YNNKEL (reference sequence). This entry belongs to a study of blood T cell repertoires in COVID-19. Across the whole study: Sites in the United States, Italy and Spain provided acute and convalescent COVID-19 samples. Sample material is recorded as cDNA or gDNA derived from T cells, B-cell-depleted T cells, or PBMCs.

Measured with immunoSEQ multiplex PCR; TCRdb has only the in-frame clones, and not every one. The sample contains about 83,000 clones, over 75% of which appear only once. This sequence joins TRBV3-1 (or the pseudogene TRBV3-2) and TRBJ2-1, with TRBD2 matching 15 bases. The TCR sequence derives from a human donor in a cohort sampled during active COVID-19. Source material: peripheral blood. CDR3 in DNA: TGTGCCAGCAGCCAAGGGAGGACTAGCGGGAGGGTTGAGCAGTTCTTC. This encodes CASSQGRTSGRVEQFF.